This is a list of T cell receptor beta chains from one sample in a study of T cell repertoires in cytomegalovirus infection. TCRdb called the reads again in MiXCR, with one record for every CDR3 protein. The sample consists of over 55,000 distinct CDR3 sequences, 20% to 25% of them appearing once. No antigen is known for these receptors. Specimen: CD8+ T cells from cultured PBMCs, collected from culture after CMV antigen stimulation. The receptor source for this set is a human donor in good health (CMV status not recorded). Some clones in this sample may be carry-over from other donors' samples. The CDR3 runs from the conserved cysteine through the conserved F or W. D genes are given only for firm matches. Some rows mark clone size as missing; the rest say once, few, many or name a class of expanded clone.

NA TRBJ1-4 TRBV28 few TGTGCCAGCAGTTTTACCGGGGCAACTAATGAAAAACTGTTTTTT CASSFTGATNEKLFF
NA TRBJ1-5 TRBV6-2/TRBV6-3 NA TGTGCCAGCAGTTCGGGAGGAGAAAACAATCAGCCCCAGCATTTT CASSSGGENNQPQHF
TRBD2 TRBJ2-1 TRBV4-3 NA TGCGCCAGCAGCCAGCGGGGGGGTGAGCAGTTCTTC CASSQRGGEQFF
NA TRBJ2-7 TRBV7-2 NA TGTGCCAGCAGTCCTCGCGAGGCTTACGAGCAGTACTTC CASSPREAYEQYF
NA TRBJ2-7 TRBV4-1 NA TGCGCCAGCAGCCAAGGGGGGCCCTACGAGCAGTACTTC CASSQGGPYEQYF
NA TRBJ1-2 TRBV7-2 NA TGTGCCAGCAGCCCTACTCAGGGTACTAACTATGGCTACACCTTC CASSPTQGTNYGYTF
TRBD1 TRBJ1-1 TRBV4-1 NA TGCGCCAGCAGCCGTGTAATCCCGGGACAGGGTTACACTGAAGCTTTCTTT CASSRVIPGQGYTEAFF
TRBD1 TRBJ1-4 TRBV7-9 few TGTGCCAGCAGCTTAGTGTGGACAGGGGATGAAAAACTGTTTTTT CASSLVWTGDEKLFF
TRBD1 TRBJ1-1 TRBV28 few TGTGCCAGCAGTTTATGGGCGGACAGGGGCGATAGCACTGAAGCTTTCTTT CASSLWADRGDSTEAFF
TRBD2 TRBJ2-3 TRBV7-3 few TGTGCCAGCAGTCCCACTGGCGGGGGGGTCACAGATACGCAGTATTTT CASSPTGGGVTDTQYF
TRBD1 TRBJ1-2 TRBV4-1 few TGCGCCGGCAGCCGTACAGACCGGGACAGGGGGGAGGAAGGCTACACCTTC CAGSRTDRDRGEEGYTF
NA TRBJ1-3 TRBV2 NA TGTGCCAGTAGTGACTTTACTTCTGGAAACACCATATATTTT CASSDFTSGNTIYF
TRBD1 TRBJ2-5 TRBV7-6 few TGTGCCAGCAGCTTCGGACAGGGGCCCAAAGAGACCCAGTACTTC CASSFGQGPKETQYF
NA TRBJ2-7 TRBV7-2 NA TGTGCCAGCAGCTTAGCCTCCCGAAGCGATGACTACGAGCAGTACTTC CASSLASRSDDYEQYF
TRBD1 TRBJ2-7 TRBV15 few TGTGCCACCAGCAGAGGGGGACAGGAAGAGGGGCAGTACTTC CATSRGGQEEGQYF
NA TRBJ2-7 TRBV7-9 few TGTGCCAGCAGCTCTCACAGGGACGAGCAGTACTTC CASSSHRDEQYF
TRBD2 TRBJ2-3 TRBV28 NA TGTGCCAGCAGTTTAAGCGGGGTTCCCACAGATACGCAGTATTTT CASSLSGVPTDTQYF
NA TRBJ2-2 TRBV6-5 NA TGTGCCAGCAGTTACGGGGTTGCTGTGAACACCGGGGAGCTGTTTTTT CASSYGVAVNTGELFF
NA TRBJ1-2 TRBV7-9 few TGTGCCAGCAGTCCAACCGATACACGGCTCTATGGCTACACCTTC CASSPTDTRLYGYTF
TRBD1 TRBJ2-3 TRBV11-3 NA TGTGCCAGCGGACAGGGAACCACAGATACGCAGTATTTT CASGQGTTDTQYF
NA TRBJ1-5 TRBV4-1 NA TGCGCCAGCAGCCAAGAGAGAGGCCAGCCCCAGCATTTT CASSQERGQPQHF
NA TRBJ1-1 TRBV7-2 NA TGTGCCAGCAGCTTATACCCAGCGCTGAACACTGAAGCTTTCTTT CASSLYPALNTEAFF
NA TRBJ1-5 TRBV20-1 NA TGCAGTGCTAGAGACCCTTCAGCTCGTGAGGCCCAGCATTTT CSARDPSAREAQHF
NA TRBJ2-5 TRBV7-9 NA TGTGCCAGCAGCTTAGATCCCGGCAGGGAGACCCAGTACTTC CASSLDPGRETQYF
NA TRBJ1-5 TRBV4-3 NA TGCGCCAGCAGCCATGGGGGGTTGGGCAGGGAATATCAGCCCCAGCATTTT CASSHGGLGREYQPQHF
NA TRBJ2-7 TRBV4-1 NA TGCGCCAGCAGCCAAGAGGACGAGCGAACCTACGAGCAGTACTTC CASSQEDERTYEQYF
NA TRBJ2-7 TRBV18 NA TGTGCCAGCTCACCGGCGGACCGCAGCTACGAGCAGTACTTC CASSPADRSYEQYF
NA TRBJ2-2 TRBV6-6 few TGTGCCAGCACGGGTCCCACCGGGGAGCTGTTTTTT CASTGPTGELFF
NA TRBJ1-1 TRBV7-9 few TGTGCCAGCAGCCTCGATCGGACTAAGTGGCGTGAAGCTTTCTTT CASSLDRTKWREAFF
TRBD1 TRBJ2-2 TRBV6-5 many TGTGCCAGCAGTACGCCCGGGACAGGGAACACCGGGGAGCTGTTTTTT CASSTPGTGNTGELFF
NA TRBJ1-4 TRBV6-6 few TGTGCCGTTCCCGAGGGGAGGCGCCATGAAAAACTGTTTTTT CAVPEGRRHEKLFF
NA TRBJ1-6 TRBV7-8 few TGTGCCAGCAGCTTAGAGACGGCCAGCTCCTATAATTCACCCCTCCACTTT CASSLETASSYNSPLHF
TRBD1 TRBJ1-4 TRBV5-6 NA TGTGCCAGCAGATCCGACAGGGGAACTAATGAAAAACTGTTTTTT CASRSDRGTNEKLFF
TRBD2 TRBJ2-3 TRBV9 many TGTGCCAGCAGCGTGCCTAGCGGGGGACGTGGCACAGATACGCAGTATTTT CASSVPSGGRGTDTQYF
TRBD1 TRBJ2-1 TRBV11-3 few TGTGCCAGCAGCTCCCGGTCGGGACAGAGCTACAATGAGCAGTTCTTC CASSSRSGQSYNEQFF
NA TRBJ2-3 TRBV7-2 NA TGTGCCAGCAATTCCCTAACAGGGATTGACGCAGATACGCAGTATTTT CASNSLTGIDADTQYF
NA TRBJ1-4 TRBV4-3 once TGCGCCAGCAGCCAAGTAGGGGGGGCTGGTGAAAAACTGTTTTTT CASSQVGGAGEKLFF
NA TRBJ1-1 TRBV7-8 NA TGTGCCAGCAGCCGGACAGTGAGTGAAGCTTTCTTT CASSRTVSEAFF
NA TRBJ2-1 TRBV7-2 NA TGTGCCAGCAGCACTCGGGACCTAACATACAATGAGCAGTTCTTC CASSTRDLTYNEQFF
TRBD1 TRBJ2-7 TRBV6-5 NA TGTGCCAGCAGCCACAAATCCCCCGGGACAGGGGTCCACGAGCAGTACTTC CASSHKSPGTGVHEQYF
NA TRBJ2-7 TRBV7-2 few TGTGCCAGCAGCTTGGGACTTGTCACCTACGAGCAGTACTTC CASSLGLVTYEQYF
TRBD1 TRBJ1-2 TRBV7-9 few TGTGCCAGCAGCTTAACGGGGACAGATTATTATGGCTACACCTTC CASSLTGTDYYGYTF
NA TRBJ2-1 TRBV7-2 NA TGTGCCAGCAGCCCGCGACCGGGCGGCTCATACAATGAGCAGTTCTTC CASSPRPGGSYNEQFF
NA TRBJ1-4 TRBV7-9 few TGTGCCAGCAGCTTAGGACGGCTTGCGTGGGAAAAACTGTTTTTT CASSLGRLAWEKLFF
NA TRBJ1-2 TRBV9 NA TGTGCCAGCAGCGTGGACCTTTTTAGCGGCTACACCTTC CASSVDLFSGYTF
NA TRBJ2-2 TRBV6-5 few TGTGCCAGCAGTTACATGGGTGACACCGGGGAGCTGTTTTTT CASSYMGDTGELFF
NA TRBJ2-1 TRBV6-2/TRBV6-3 NA TGTGCCAGCATCCCCCTAGCCGGGGTCCCCTACAATGAGCAGTTCTTC CASIPLAGVPYNEQFF